This T cell receptor (beta chain) was observed in a study of OX40 agonist ivuxolimab in advanced cancers. Concerning the study at large: Ivuxolimab was an agonistic, fully human IgG2 monoclonal antibody directed against OX40 (CD134), a costimulatory receptor. The paper describes the monotherapy dose-escalation part (N of about 55 patients) of the phase I trial of ivuxolimab. Intravenous ivuxolimab was administered to patients every 2 weeks at six dose levels: 0.01, 0.1, 0.3, 1.5, 3 and 10 mg/kg. Of the approximately 54 dose-escalation patients, hepatocellular carcinoma was present in approximately 20, melanoma in roughly 15, renal cell carcinoma in 9 and head and neck cancer in 9. Patients were allowed to have had prior anti-PD-1, anti-PD-L1 or anti-CTLA-4 therapy, and approximately 40% of the dose-escalation patients had been treated with checkpoint inhibitors. Partial responses occurred in three dose-escalation patients: two with cutaneous melanoma and one with hepatocellular carcinoma. The purpose of peripheral TCRbeta sequencing was to test whether ivuxolimab changed TCR sequence diversity and led to clonal T-cell expansion. In the dose-escalation cohort, approximately 80% of patients were male, and the mean age was 60 years with a range of roughly 23 to 79. Study-wide conclusions, independent of this receptor: At doses of 0.1 to 3.0 mg/kg, clonal expansion of both CD4+ and CD8+ blood T cells was observed from baseline to week 6. Low levels of normalized T-cell clonal expansion were also shown by some nonresponding patients. After ivuxolimab, more expanded clones were found on average in CD8+ T cells than in CD4+ T cells. Which antigens the clonally expanded peripheral T cells were specific for was not determined. In the 0.1-3.0 mg/kg groups, partial responders had among the lowest normalized peripheral clonal expansion, particularly in CD8+ T cells.

The trial excluded patients who had a history of autoimmune disease or who were on systemic immunosuppression. In every dose cohort, peripheral blood was drawn for TCR sequencing at baseline, cycle 4 day 1, and cycle 7 day 1. The samples were drawn from a first-in-human, open-label, multicenter phase I dose-escalation trial of ivuxolimab. Adults with locally advanced or metastatic head and neck squamous cell, hepatocellular, melanoma or renal cell carcinoma were enrolled in the trial. Before TCR sequencing, CD4+ T cells and CD8+ T cells were sorted from peripheral blood as separate populations. For sequencing of the TCRbeta CDR3 region, genomic DNA was extracted from the sorted cells. TCRbeta CDR3 regions were sequenced using the immunoSEQ Assay. Not all clones reach the TCRdb copy of this immuneACCESS table, which keeps in-frame sequences only. Checked studies attribute under half of the gap to unresolved V genes and leave the rest unexplained. The sample contains about 56,000 clones, about 83% of them found a single time. About 4.8% of the sample comes from the top ten.

Concerning this clone itself: There is no known antigen for this receptor. Nothing much larger sits one base from this clone, and base qualities are not available.

The germline V gene sets CDR1 to SGDLS and CDR2 to YYNGEE. The CDR3 contains 14 residues, cysteine and phenylalanine counted. Solely the CDR3 DNA is kept, with 42 bases framed from the first base. Trimming costs V 2 bases and J 8 bases, and their ends lie 14 bases apart. This receptor chain uses TRBV9 and TRBJ2-1; no D gene is confidently identified. This TCR came from an adult with an advanced solid tumor such as melanoma, head and neck, liver or kidney cancer. The specimen was CD4+ or CD8+ T cells sorted from blood, collected in a trial of the OX40 agonist ivuxolimab. The sequenced DNA: TGTGCCAGCAGCGTCGTGGGCGCTTGGCATGAGCAGTTCTTC. This yields the protein CASSVVGAWHEQFF.